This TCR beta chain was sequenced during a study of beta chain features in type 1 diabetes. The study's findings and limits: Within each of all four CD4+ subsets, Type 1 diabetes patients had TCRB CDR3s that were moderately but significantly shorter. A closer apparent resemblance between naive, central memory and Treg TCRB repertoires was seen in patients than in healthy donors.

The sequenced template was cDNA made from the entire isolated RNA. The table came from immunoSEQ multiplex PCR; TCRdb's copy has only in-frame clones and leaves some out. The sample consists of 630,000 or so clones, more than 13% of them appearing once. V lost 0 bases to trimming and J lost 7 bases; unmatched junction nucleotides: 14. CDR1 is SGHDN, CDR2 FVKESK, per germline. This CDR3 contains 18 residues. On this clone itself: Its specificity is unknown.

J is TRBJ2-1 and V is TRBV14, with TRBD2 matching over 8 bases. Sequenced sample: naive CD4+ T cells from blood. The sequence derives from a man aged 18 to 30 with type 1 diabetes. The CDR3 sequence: CASSQDGTSSLWENEQFF. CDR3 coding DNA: TGTGCCAGCAGCCAAGACGGGACTAGTAGTCTGTGGGAGAATGAGCAGTTCTTC. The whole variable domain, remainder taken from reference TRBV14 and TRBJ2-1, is EAGVTQFPSHSVIEKGQTVTLRCDPISGHDNLYWYRRVMGKEIKFLLHFVKESKQDESGMPNNRFLAERTGGTYSTLKVQPAELEDSGVYFCASSQDGTSSLWENEQFFGPGTRLTVL.